This TCR beta chain was profiled in a study of control samples from healthy donors and cancer patients. Profiled with immunoSEQ multiplex PCR; TCRdb holds only in-frame clones, not every one. The sample includes over 150,000 clones, roughly 91% of them seen just once. The source is a man aged 18-30 years in good health. The sample taken for sequencing was blood.

CDR3 nucleotide sequence: TGTGCCACCAGCAGGGACAGGGTATCGGGCTCTGGAAACACCATATATTTT. Translated: CATSRDRVSGSGNTIYF. This sequence joins TRBV15 and TRBJ1-3; 8 bases are shared with TRBD1. CDR3 length: 17 residues. The V and J ends lost 3 bases and 0 bases, in that order; junction bases with no gene match: 7. Germline CDR1 LNHNV, CDR2 YYDKDF (reference sequence). The whole variable domain, remainder taken from reference TRBV15 and TRBJ1-3, is DAMVIQNPRYQVTQFGKPVTLSCSQTLNHNVMYWYQQKSSQAPKLLFHYYDKDFNNEADTPDNFQSRRPNTSFCFLDIRSPGLGDTAMYLCATSRDRVSGSGNTIYFGEGSWLTVV.